Sequencing of this T cell receptor (beta chain) was carried out in a study of low-dose radiotherapy and immunotherapy resistance in tumors. Study details: Every two weeks, cyclophosphamide 200 mg/m2 was infused one day before radiation plus immunotherapy. Oral aspirin 300 mg was taken by patients daily for four cycles from cycle 1 day 1.

In this sample, this clonotype turned up a few times. Time point reported: before trial treatment. First-strand cDNA used TRAV- and TRBV-specific primers, covering alpha and beta chains. Using a constant-region primer together with a V-primer adapter, TCRs were subjected to roughly 18 PCR cycles of amplification. Isolated mRNA was amplified by in vitro transcription. TCRdb recomputed calls from the reads with MiXCR, one row per CDR3 protein. The sample contains over 65,000 distinct CDR3 sequences, around 17% of which appear only once. Germline V gives CDR1 SGHTA, CDR2 FQGTGA. The CDR3 is made up of 17 amino acids. V shed 1 base and J shed 1 base, with 15 bases lying between them.

This sequence was found in a male donor with prostate cancer. This sequence joins TRBV7-3 and TRBJ2-3; tentatively, D is TRBD2 (5 bases). The source was PBMCs, collected before treatment. As DNA, the CDR3 is TGTGCCAGCAGCTTAAACGGGGTGGGAACTCGCACAGATACGCAGTATTTT. Translated: CASSLNGVGTRTDTQYF.